The T cell receptor (beta chain) under discussion was sequenced for a study of T cell repertoires in cytomegalovirus infection. About the research overall: A matching HLA type, together with CMV infection, was signaled by public TCR beta signatures.

Study results and limitations: Across the ex vivo response, the dominant clonotypes were HLA-C-restricted CMV-specific TCR beta clonotypes. Carriers of CMV plus the relevant HLA were identified by cumulative public TCR beta family frequency.

Germline V gene sequence: CDR1 MGHDK, CDR2 SYGVNS. The CDR3 has 14 amino acids. With 5 bases removed from V and 0 bases from J, the gap between germline ends came to 10 bases. TCRdb reprocessed the reads via MiXCR and lists one record per CDR3 protein. Of 500,000 to 600,000 distinct CDR3 sequences listed, approximately 15% are singletons. This clonotype was picked up a small number of times. Its antigen is currently unknown. The rearrangement links TRBV25-1 to TRBJ1-1; D is undetermined. The receptor's source is a human donor in good health (CMV status not recorded). Some clones in this sample may be carry-over from other donors' samples. Sample: CD8+ T cells from PBMCs. DNA for the CDR3: TGTGCCAGCAGTAAACTTACGATGAACACTGAAGCTTTCTTT. It translates to CASSKLTMNTEAFF.